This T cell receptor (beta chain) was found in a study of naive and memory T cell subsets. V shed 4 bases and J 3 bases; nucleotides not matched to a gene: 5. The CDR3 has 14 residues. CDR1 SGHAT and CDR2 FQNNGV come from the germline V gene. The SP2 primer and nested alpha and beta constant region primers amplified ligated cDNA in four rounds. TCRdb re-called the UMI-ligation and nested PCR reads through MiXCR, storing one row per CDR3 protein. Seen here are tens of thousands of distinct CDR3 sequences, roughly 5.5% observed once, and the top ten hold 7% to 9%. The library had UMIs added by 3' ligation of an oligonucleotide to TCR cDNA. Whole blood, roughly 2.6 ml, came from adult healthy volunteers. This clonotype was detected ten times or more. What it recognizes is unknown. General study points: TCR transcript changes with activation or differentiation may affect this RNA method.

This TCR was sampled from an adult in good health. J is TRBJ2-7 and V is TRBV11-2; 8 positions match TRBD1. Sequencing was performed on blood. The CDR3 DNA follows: TGTGCCAGCAGCTCGGACAGGGTGGTCTACGAGCAGTACTTC. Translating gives CASSSDRVVYEQYF.